The following is a TCR beta chain sequence with its context. Its specificity is unknown. Treatment described: approximately nine-day PBMC culture with coronavirus spike peptide pools or control peptides (ViraFEST assay). Researchers used the Oncomine TCR Beta short-read assay to sequence DNA from cultured CD4+ T cells. TCRdb independently ran MiXCR on the PCR reads; one entry per CDR3 protein. The sample has about 20,000 distinct CDR3 sequences, 60% seen once. The sample belongs to a study of vaccination and CD4 T cells after COVID-19. At the level of the study: Convalescent donors: six male, four female; seven Caucasian, two Asian, one multiracial, two Hispanic. For each participant, vaccination comprised two doses of either the BNT162b2 or the mRNA-1273 vaccine.

In germline, CDR1 is DFQATT, CDR2 SNEGSKA (reference sequence). CDR3 length: 13 amino acids. Trimming cost V 4 bases and J 5 bases, with 11 bases left between them. The receptor was isolated from a human donor who had recovered from COVID-19. This specimen consisted of CD4+ T cells from blood, cultured in vitro, obtained after SARS-CoV-2 vaccination. This sequence joins TRBV20-1 and TRBJ2-2; possibly TRBD1 or TRBD2 for D (5 bases each). In DNA, the CDR3 is TGCAGTGCTAAGAGGGGCGGGACCGGGGAGCTGTTTTTT. Translation: CSAKRGGTGELFF.